These 15 T cell receptor beta chains were sequenced from one sample in a study of Ad26.COV2.S vaccination and SARS-CoV-2 variants. Profiled with immunoSEQ multiplex PCR; TCRdb holds only in-frame clones, not every one. The sample has approximately 410,000 clones, 88% seen once. Treatment specified: roughly 19 received Ad26.COV2.S at low or high dose, single or two shots; roughly five received placebo; per-sample allocation not given. The investigators took samples on day 63 after the first vaccine or placebo injection. The sequencing here drew on peripheral blood, taken in a trial of Ad26.COV2.S vaccine versus placebo. Receptor source: a person aged 18 to 59 who received the Ad26.COV2.S COVID-19 vaccine or a placebo.

This rearrangement joins TRBV12-5 to TRBJ1-1, with D possibly being TRBD1 (5 bases). The V gene lost 4 bases and the J gene lost 4 bases, with 10 bases spanning the gap. CDR1 and CDR2 from the germline V gene are LGHNT and FRNRAP. The CDR3 sequence is 13 residues long. The CDR3 here is CASGWGGSTEAFF. The CDR3, as DNA: TGTGCTAGTGGTTGGGGCGGGAGCACTGAAGCTTTCTTT.

This clone has more than one count but fewer than ten. CDR3 in DNA: TGTGCCAGCAGTCCCCCAGCAGGGCAGCCTTCACCCCTCCACTTT. Protein sequence: CASSPPAGQPSPLHF. The V call is TRBV28, the J call TRBJ1-6; the D gene is possibly TRBD1 (5 bases). The V end was cut by 5 bases, the J end by 9 bases, with 17 bases between. CDR1 is MDHEN, CDR2 SYDVKM, per germline. There are 15 residues in the CDR3.

V gene TRBV18 combines with J gene TRBJ1-5; 10 nucleotides match TRBD1. The ends lost 6 bases at V and 5 bases at J; junction bases unmatched: 4. CDR1 is KGHSH and CDR2 is LQKENI in the germline V gene. The length of the CDR3 is 14 residues. Here the CDR3 reads CASSWTGGDQPQHF. CDR3 coding DNA: TGTGCCAGCTCGTGGACAGGGGGTGATCAGCCCCAGCATTTT.

The rearrangement joins TRBV28 to TRBJ2-5; 7 bases align to TRBD2. Germline V gives CDR1 MDHEN, CDR2 SYDVKM. J was trimmed by 6 bases and V by 5 bases; bases with no gene match: 12. There are 15 residues in the CDR3. CDR3 loop: CASSPPGGSWKTQYF. DNA of the CDR3: TGTGCCAGCAGTCCTCCGGGGGGTAGCTGGAAGACCCAGTACTTC.

This rearrangement joins TRBV6-6 to TRBJ2-7; D is possibly TRBD1 (6 bases). V was shortened by 0 bases and J by 3 bases, with 15 bases between the two germline ends. Germline V gene lookup returns CDR1 MNHNY and CDR2 SVGAGI (reference sequence). The CDR3 runs 16 residues. The CDR3 DNA reads TGTGCCAGCAGTTACTCGCGGTTACAGGGCCACTACGAGCAGTACTTC. It yields the protein CASSYSRLQGHYEQYF.

The CDR3 DNA is TGTGCCAGCAAGAAGGGGGGCAACACCGGGGAGCTGTTTTTT. Protein product: CASKKGGNTGELFF. This sequence joins TRBV27 and TRBJ2-2; D is possibly TRBD1 or TRBD2 (6 bases each). CDR3 length equals 14 residues. Germline V gene sequence: CDR1 MNHEY, CDR2 SMNVEV (reference sequence). Deletions cut 7 bases from V and 2 bases from J, with 11 bases between.

V is TRBV7-6 and J is TRBJ1-1; 7 bases agree with TRBD1. The germline CDR1 and CDR2 sequences are SGHVS and FNYEAQ. There are 15 residues in the CDR3. The ends lost 4 bases at V and 0 bases at J; junction bases unmatched: 5. CDR3 protein: CASSSGGALNTEAFF. Written as DNA, the CDR3 is TGTGCCAGCAGCTCAGGGGGGGCGCTGAACACTGAAGCTTTCTTT.

This sequence joins TRBV4-3 and TRBJ2-3; the match to TRBD2 covers 10 bases. Germline CDR1 reads LGHNA; CDR2 reads YSLEER. Trimming at V came to 1 base and at J to 2 bases, leaving 3 bases not matched to a gene. CDR3 length: 16 amino acids. This CDR3 is CASSQVLAGTTDTQYF. CDR3 nucleotides: TGCGCCAGCAGCCAAGTACTAGCGGGGACCACAGATACGCAGTATTTT.

V is TRBV28 and J is TRBJ2-7; 7 positions agree with TRBD2. This CDR3 is built from 13 residues. Trimming removed 5 bases from V and 6 bases from J; junction bases left unmatched: 7. Germline V gene sequence: CDR1 MDHEN, CDR2 SYDVKM. Here the CDR3 reads CASSPPAGVEQYF. CDR3 nucleotides: TGTGCCAGCAGTCCCCCGGCGGGGGTCGAGCAGTACTTC. Filled out from reference TRBV28 and TRBJ2-7, the complete variable domain reads DVKVTQSSRYLVKRTGEKVFLECVQDMDHENMFWYRQDPGLGLRLIYFSYDVKMKEKGDIPEGYSVSREKKERFSLILESASTNQTSMYLCASSPPAGVEQYFGPGTRLTVT.

For the CDR3, the DNA is TGTGCCAGCAGTGAAGGACAGGGGATAAGTAACTACGAGCAGTACTTC. Residues: CASSEGQGISNYEQYF. V is TRBV6-1 and J is TRBJ2-7, with 8 bases lining up with TRBD1. Germline-derived CDR1 and CDR2 are MNHNS and SASEGT. CDR3 length: 16 amino acids. V lost 1 base and J lost 3; bases outside the gene matches: 8.

The gene calls are TRBV14 and TRBJ2-5, with 14 bases that match TRBD2. The CDR3 sequence is 18 residues long. The germline V gene encodes CDR1 SGHDN and CDR2 FVKESK. With V trimmed by 4 bases and J by 5 bases, 12 bases remained unmatched. CDR3 protein: CASSRVTSGGAKGETQYF. The DNA of the CDR3 is TGTGCCAGCAGCCGAGTGACTAGCGGGGGGGCAAAGGGCGAGACCCAGTACTTC.

This chain uses TRBV19 with TRBJ1-5; D gene ambiguous. V lost 8 bases, J lost 6 bases, and 17 bases lay in between. The CDR3 loop spans 14 amino acids. CDR1 is LNHDA and CDR2 is SQIVND in the germline V gene (reference sequence). The CDR3 is CASGYTSEAQPQHF. CDR3 DNA: TGTGCCAGTGGGTACACCTCGGAAGCTCAGCCCCAGCATTTT.

Notes on this clone: This specimen includes other DNA sequences encoding the same CDR3. The chain combines TRBV19 with TRBJ2-7; no clear D gene. The CDR3 runs to 11 residues. From germline, CDR1 is LNHDA and CDR2 SQIVND (reference sequence). The V end was cut by 4 bases, the J end by 3 bases, with 4 bases between. This CDR3 reads CASSTGYEQYF. Written as DNA, the CDR3 is TGTGCCAGTAGTACTGGCTACGAGCAGTACTTC.

Only a few counts were recorded for this clone. This rearrangement joins TRBV2 to TRBJ1-6; the match to TRBD1 covers 11 bases. This CDR3 contains 15 residues. The germline V gene has CDR1 SNHLY and CDR2 FYNNEI. After removal of 7 bases from V and 10 bases from J, the junction contained 9 bases not matched to a gene. Written as DNA, the CDR3 is TGTGCCAGCAAGAGCTCCGGGACAGGGGGATCACCCCTCCACTTT. Protein product: CASKSSGTGGSPLHF.

The J gene is TRBJ1-6, the V gene TRBV6-5; 7 bases match TRBD1. There are 15 residues in the CDR3. With 0 bases clipped from V and 7 bases from J, the junction kept 3 bases outside the gene matches. CDR1 MNHEY and CDR2 SVGAGI come from the germline V gene. CDR3 nucleotide sequence: TGTGCCAGCAGTTACTCCCAGGGGGTGAATTCACCCCTCCACTTT. Its protein is CASSYSQGVNSPLHF.